This TCR beta chain was captured by sequencing in a study of blood T cell repertoires in COVID-19. Study summary: Sites in the United States, Italy and Spain provided acute and convalescent COVID-19 samples.

The repertoire was sequenced with immunoSEQ multiplex PCR; TCRdb's copy has only in-frame clones and lacks some. The sample shows fewer than 300,000 clones, 80% to 90% of them seen only once. This CDR3 is 14 amino acids long. Trimming cost V 0 bases and J 6 bases; bases outside gene matches: 5. From germline, CDR1 is SGHRS and CDR2 YFSETQ. This chain connects TRBV5-1 to TRBJ1-2; 7 bases line up with TRBD1. The specimen sequenced was PBMCs or T cells enriched from blood (not recorded which). This sequence originates from a woman in her thirties who had recovered from COVID-19. The CDR3 DNA is TGCGCCAGCAGCTTGGGGGACAGAGGGGATGGCTACACCTTC. Translation gives CASSLGDRGDGYTF.